The 6 T cell receptor beta chains in this list originate from one sample, sequenced in a study of control samples from healthy donors and cancer patients. The method was immunoSEQ multiplex PCR; TCRdb's version includes in-frame clones alone and lacks a portion of them. Among some 40,000 clones listed, about 94% were seen once. The sample comprised blood. The receptors come from a man aged 60 to 69 in good health.

This clone appeared a single time. The chain links TRBV24-1 to TRBJ2-3; D remains ambiguous. Germline V gene data show CDR1 as KGHDR and CDR2 as SFDVKD. V shed 1 base and J shed 2 bases, with 12 bases lying between them. This CDR3 spans 16 amino acids. The CDR3 nucleotides are TGTGCCACCAGTGATTTTGTCGGAGACCCCACAGATACGCAGTATTTT. Residues: CATSDFVGDPTDTQYF.

This clone was recorded a few times. The chain combines TRBV18 with TRBJ2-5; weak D call: TRBD2 (6 bases). The V end was cut by 6 bases, the J end by 5 bases, with 16 bases between. Germline lookup yields CDR1 KGHSH and CDR2 LQKENI. The CDR3 is made up of 14 amino acids. The CDR3 protein is CASSLNRDWETQYF. In DNA form, the CDR3 reads TGTGCCAGCTCCCTTAACCGGGACTGGGAGACCCAGTACTTC.

This rearrangement joins TRBV23-1 to TRBJ2-7, with 8 bases matching TRBD1. Being an ORF, TRBV23-1 has a function that is uncertain. This CDR3 has 14 amino acids. With 3 bases clipped from V and 3 bases from J, the junction kept 4 bases outside the gene matches. CDR3 nucleotide sequence: TGCGCCAGCAGTCACCTGGACAGGGACTACGAGCAGTACTTC. This encodes CASSHLDRDYEQYF.

V usage is TRBV6-5 and J usage is TRBJ1-2, with D unclear. This CDR3 has 13 residues. CDR1 and CDR2 (germline): MNHEY, SVGAGI. V lost 4 bases and J 7 bases, leaving 13 bases between the germline ends. The CDR3 nucleotides read TGTGCCAGCAGTTCAAGGATAGGTATTGGCTACACCTTC. It codes for CASSSRIGIGYTF.

The chain links TRBV27 to TRBJ1-1; the D is unclear. Trimming took off 5 bases at V and 2 bases at J, with 15 bases between the two ends. This CDR3 spans 15 amino acids. Germline CDR1 MNHEY, CDR2 SMNVEV (reference sequence). In nucleotides, the CDR3 is TGTGCCAGCAGTACCTTGGGCCACGCAAACACTGAAGCTTTCTTT. It translates to CASSTLGHANTEAFF.

This clone was seen only once. The V and J genes are TRBV6-5 and TRBJ2-2; 10 nucleotides line up with TRBD1. This CDR3 is built from 16 residues. Germline values: CDR1 MNHEY, CDR2 SVGAGI. J lost 5 bases, V lost 4 bases, and 7 bases had no gene match. CDR3 amino acids: CASSSRQGAGTGELFF. CDR3 coding DNA: TGTGCCAGCAGTTCAAGACAGGGGGCAGGAACCGGGGAGCTGTTTTTT.